The T cell receptor (beta chain) under discussion was sequenced for a study of cytomegalovirus exposure and HLA in healthy donors. Findings and caveats of the study: Owing to their indistinguishability, certain V segments, notably TRBV6-2 and TRBV6-3, were excluded. For cytomegalovirus status, the classifier reportedly gave diagnoses with high specificity and sensitivity.

60 Vbeta and 13 Jbeta primers were used in PCR. Assay used: immunoSEQ multiplex PCR; TCRdb lists only in-frame clones, some missing. The data show 140,000 or so clones, around 70% seen once. About this clone: The antigen is undetermined.

Looked up from germline, CDR1 is WSHSY and CDR2 is SAAADI. This CDR3 region has 14 residues. V trimming: 7 bases; J trimming: 2 bases; junction bases outside the gene matches: 5. Healthy bone marrow donors supplied every sample. The sequence was collected from a man aged 40-49 years in good health and CMV-seronegative. The rearrangement links TRBV10-2 to TRBJ1-1, with 9 positions matching TRBD1. Material for sequencing was PBMCs. CDR3 residues: CASTETGGNTEAFF. The DNA for the CDR3 is TGCGCCAGCACCGAGACAGGGGGTAACACTGAAGCTTTCTTT.